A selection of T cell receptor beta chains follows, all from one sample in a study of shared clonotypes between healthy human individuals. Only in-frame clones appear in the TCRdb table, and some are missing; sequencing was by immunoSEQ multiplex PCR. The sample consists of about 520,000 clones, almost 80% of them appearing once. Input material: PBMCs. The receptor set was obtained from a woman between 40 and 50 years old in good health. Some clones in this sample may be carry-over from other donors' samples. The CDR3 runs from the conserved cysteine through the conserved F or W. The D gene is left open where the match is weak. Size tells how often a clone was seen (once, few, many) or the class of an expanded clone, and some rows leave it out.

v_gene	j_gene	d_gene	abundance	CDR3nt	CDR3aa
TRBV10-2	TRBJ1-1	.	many	TGCGCCAGCAGGGACAGTAGCACTGAAGCTTTCTTT	CASRDSSTEAFF
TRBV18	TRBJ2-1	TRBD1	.	TGTGCCAGCTCCGAGGGACAGGGATTCGAAAATGAGCAGTTCTTC	CASSEGQGFENEQFF
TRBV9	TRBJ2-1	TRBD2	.	TGTGCCAGCAGCGTAGGGGGTAGCGGGAGGAATGAGCAGTTCTTC	CASSVGGSGRNEQFF
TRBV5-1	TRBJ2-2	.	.	TGCGCCAGCAGACCAACAGGGAACACCGGGGAGCTGTTTTTT	CASRPTGNTGELFF
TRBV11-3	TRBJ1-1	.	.	TGTGCCAGCAGCGAGACCCACGGGAGTGAAGCTTTCTTT	CASSETHGSEAFF
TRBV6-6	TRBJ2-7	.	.	TGTGCCAGCAGTTCTTTGTACGAGCAGTACTTC	CASSSLYEQYF
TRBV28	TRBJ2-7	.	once	TGTGCCAGCACCCTTGGGGGAATCTACGAGCAGTACTTC	CASTLGGIYEQYF
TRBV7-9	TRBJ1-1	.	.	TGTGCCAGCAGCCCTAACCCTAGGGGGGATCTTTTGAACACTGAAGCTTTCTTT	CASSPNPRGDLLNTEAFF
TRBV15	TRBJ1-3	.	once	TGTGCCACCAGCAGAGATAGGGTCCTTTCTGGAAACACCATATATTTT	CATSRDRVLSGNTIYF
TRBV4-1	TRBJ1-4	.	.	TGCGCCAGCAGCTCTCGTCAGTCCGCAACTAATGAAAAACTGTTTTTT	CASSSRQSATNEKLFF
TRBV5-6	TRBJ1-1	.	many	TGTGCCAGCAGCTTGGGACCCGGACGTGTAGCTTTCTTT	CASSLGPGRVAFF
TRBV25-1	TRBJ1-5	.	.	TGTGCCAGCAGTGAATGGGGGACTGGTGACCAGCATTTT	CASSEWGTGDQHF
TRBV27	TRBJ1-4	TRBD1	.	TGTGCCAGCAGTTGGACAGGGAGATATGAAAAACTGTTTTTT	CASSWTGRYEKLFF
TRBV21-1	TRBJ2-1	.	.	TGTGCCAGCAGCAAAGAGCTGACTAGAGGGAACGATGAGCAGTTCTTC	CASSKELTRGNDEQFF
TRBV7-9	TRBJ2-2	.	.	TGTGCCAGCAGCTTGGACCTACCCACCGGGGAGCTGTTTTTT	CASSLDLPTGELFF
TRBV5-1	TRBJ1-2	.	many	TGCGCCAGCAGCTTGGCCGGAGCCCTTAGGGGCTACACCTTC	CASSLAGALRGYTF
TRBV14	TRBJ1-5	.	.	TGTGCCAGCAGCCAGTTCCGAGCGGTACAGGGATGGAATCAGCCCCAGCATTTT	CASSQFRAVQGWNQPQHF
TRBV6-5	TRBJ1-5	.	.	TGTGCCAGCAGTACCCATCGGCTGGGTCAGCCCCAGCATTTT	CASSTHRLGQPQHF
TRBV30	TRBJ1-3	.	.	TGTGCCTGGGGCTCTGTAAACACCATATATTTT	CAWGSVNTIYF
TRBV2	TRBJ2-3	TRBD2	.	TGTGCCAGCAGCCCTTGGACTAGCGGCACAGATACGCAGTATTTT	CASSPWTSGTDTQYF
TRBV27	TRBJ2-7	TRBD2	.	TGTGCCAGCAGTCGCCCGGGGGGGTACGAGCAGTACTTC	CASSRPGGYEQYF
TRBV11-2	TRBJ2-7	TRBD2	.	TGTGCCAGCAGCTTAGGGACTAGCGGGGCCTACGAGCAGTACTTC	CASSLGTSGAYEQYF
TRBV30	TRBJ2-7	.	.	TGTGCCTGGAGTGTTCCAAATGAGCAGTACTTC	CAWSVPNEQYF
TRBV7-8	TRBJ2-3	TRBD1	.	TGTGCCAGCAGCTCCCGAACAGGGGGCGAGGCAGATACGCAGTATTTT	CASSSRTGGEADTQYF
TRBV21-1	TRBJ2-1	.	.	TGTGCCAGCAGCCCCCGGCGGGTTGTGGGAGGCAATGAGCAGTTCTTC	CASSPRRVVGGNEQFF
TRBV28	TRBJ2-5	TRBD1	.	TGTGCCAGCAGCCCGACAGGGGGCGCTGGGGAGACCCAGTACTTC	CASSPTGGAGETQYF
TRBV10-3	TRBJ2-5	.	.	TGTGCCATCTCACCCGGGGAGACCCAGTACTTC	CAISPGETQYF
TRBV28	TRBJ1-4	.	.	TGTGCCAGCAGTCGGACACAGGGATGGATTGAAAAACTGTTTTTT	CASSRTQGWIEKLFF
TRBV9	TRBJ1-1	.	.	TGTGCCAGCAGCGTAGCCGAGGGGCGGCCGAGCACTGAAGCTTTCTTT	CASSVAEGRPSTEAFF
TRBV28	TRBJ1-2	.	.	TGTGCCAGCACCCTAAGGGGAGAAAGCTATGGCTACACCTTC	CASTLRGESYGYTF
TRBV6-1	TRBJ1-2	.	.	TGTGCCAGCAGTCCCCAGACCCCAAAGAGCTACACCTTC	CASSPQTPKSYTF
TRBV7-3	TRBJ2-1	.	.	TGTGCCAGCAGCTTAAATACGGGCTCCTACAATGAGCAGTTCTTC	CASSLNTGSYNEQFF
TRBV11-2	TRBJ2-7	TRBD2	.	TGTGCCAGCAGCTTGAGCGGGAGGGCGCTGGACGAGCAGTACTTC	CASSLSGRALDEQYF
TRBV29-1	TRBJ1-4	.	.	TGCAGCGTTGAAGGGGGCGTAGGTGCAACTAATGAAAAACTGTTTTTT	CSVEGGVGATNEKLFF
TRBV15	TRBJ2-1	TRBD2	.	TGTGCCACCAGCAGACATTTGGGACTAGCTGAGAATGAGCAGTTCTTC	CATSRHLGLAENEQFF
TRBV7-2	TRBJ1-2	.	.	TGTGCCAGCAGCTTAAGTTACTATGGCTACACCTTC	CASSLSYYGYTF
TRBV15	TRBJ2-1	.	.	TGTGCCACCAGCAGCCGGGACGGCGCTTCCCATGAGCAGTTCTTC	CATSSRDGASHEQFF
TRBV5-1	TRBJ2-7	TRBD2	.	TGCGCCAGCAGCAGGGGACTAGCGGGAGAGGCTCCCTACGAGCAGTACTTC	CASSRGLAGEAPYEQYF
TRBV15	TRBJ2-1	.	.	TGTGCCACCAGCAGGAGCGGGTACTCCTACAATGAGCAGTTCTTC	CATSRSGYSYNEQFF
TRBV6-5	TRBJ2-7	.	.	TGTGCCAGCCTCGGGGCCCCCCACTACGAGCAGTACTTC	CASLGAPHYEQYF